These 17 T cell receptor beta chains came from one sample sequenced in a study of shared clonotypes between healthy human individuals. Using immunoSEQ multiplex PCR, the repertoire was profiled, and TCRdb retains in-frame clones only, with some absent. The data hold over a million clones, with 70% to 80% observed a single time. The sequencing input was memory CD4+ T cells from PBMCs. Subset indicated: CD45RA-negative fraction. These receptors all come from a man between 18 and 29 years old in good health. Some clones in this sample may be carry-over from other donors' samples.

This chain links TRBV27 with TRBJ2-3; a weak D match, TRBD2 (5 bases). This CDR3 has 14 residues. V lost 7 bases to trimming and J lost 4 bases, with 15 bases between them. Germline V gene data show CDR1 as MNHEY and CDR2 as SMNVEV (reference sequence). The CDR3 sequence: CASTPPGRADTQYF. The CDR3 nucleotides read TGTGCCAGCACCCCTCCTGGGCGGGCAGATACGCAGTATTTT.

This clone appeared a few times. The J gene is TRBJ1-2, the V gene TRBV28; D is ambiguous. Germline CDR1 MDHEN, CDR2 SYDVKM. Trimming cost V 6 bases and J 0 bases, with 5 bases left between them. CDR3 size: 12 residues. The CDR3 loop is CASRRSNYGYTF. The CDR3 bases are TGTGCCAGCAGGAGATCTAACTATGGCTACACCTTC.

The CDR3 sequence is CASTKLGMSNQPQHF. CDR3 bases: TGTGCCAGCACTAAATTAGGGATGAGCAATCAGCCCCAGCATTTT. The chain employs TRBV28 and TRBJ1-5, with D unresolved. Germline CDR1 is MDHEN and CDR2 is SYDVKM. V gave up 7 bases and J gave up 1 base, with 14 bases separating them. The CDR3 covers 15 residues.

The chain links TRBV4-3 to TRBJ2-1, with a weak D call TRBD2 (6 bases). CDR3 length: 14 residues. The V gene's germline CDR1 is LGHNA and CDR2 YSLEER. V lost 3 bases and J 0 bases, leaving 6 bases between the germline ends. The chain's CDR3 is CASSHGSSYNEQFF. CDR3 nucleotide sequence: TGCGCCAGCAGCCACGGGAGCTCCTACAATGAGCAGTTCTTC.

The genes are TRBV12-5 and TRBJ2-1; 10 bases fit TRBD2. The V gene's germline CDR1 is LGHNT and CDR2 FRNRAP. V dropped 6 bases and J dropped 6; count of bases not matched to a gene: 5. The CDR3 consists of 14 residues. For the CDR3, the DNA is TGTGCTAGTGGCGCCGGGACTAGCGTCAATGAGCAGTTCTTC. As protein: CASGAGTSVNEQFF.

This chain connects TRBV27 to TRBJ2-1; 11 bases are a match to TRBD2. With V trimmed by 4 bases and J by 0 bases, 11 bases remained unmatched. The length of the CDR3 is 19 residues. In germline, CDR1 is MNHEY, CDR2 SMNVEV (reference sequence). The CDR3 loop reads CASSSIRTSGLGSYNEQFF. The CDR3 bases are TGTGCCAGCAGTTCAATCCGGACTAGCGGGTTAGGCTCCTACAATGAGCAGTTCTTC.

The chain combines TRBV4-1 with TRBJ2-5; D is possibly TRBD1 (6 bases). Trimming shortened V by 4 bases and J by 2 bases, and 14 bases separated the two germline ends. Germline V gene sequence: CDR1 MGHRA, CDR2 YSYEKL. The CDR3 is made up of 15 amino acids. As DNA, the CDR3 is TGCGCCAGCAGCCGTGGACAGATTCTACAAGAGACCCAGTACTTC. Encoded protein: CASSRGQILQETQYF.

This chain uses TRBV21-1 with TRBJ2-3; no DNA check was done on the table's D call, TRBD1. TRBV21-1 is a documented pseudogene. This CDR3 region has 15 residues. The CDR3 region is CASSSQTTGPDTQYF. The CDR3 nucleotides are TGTGCCAGCAGCTCCCAGACGACAGGGCCCGATACGCAGTATTTT.

The J gene is TRBJ2-7, the V gene TRBV6-4; maybe TRBD2 (5 bases). The CDR3 runs 16 residues. Trimming stripped 1 base from V and 3 bases from J, with 16 bases between. The germline V gene encodes CDR1 MRHNA and CDR2 SNTAGT. The CDR3 region has the DNA TGTGCCAGCAGTGACTACCCCACGGGAACGATCTACGAGCAGTACTTC. Protein product: CASSDYPTGTIYEQYF.

As regards this clone: Other nucleotide sequences from this sample produce the same CDR3. The chain employs TRBV2 and TRBJ2-7; D is possibly TRBD2 (5 bases). The germline CDR1 and CDR2 sequences are SNHLY and FYNNEI. This CDR3 contains 13 residues. Trimming shortened V by 4 bases and J by 0 bases, and 7 bases separated the two germline ends. This chain's CDR3 is CASSGRGSYEQYF. DNA of the CDR3: TGTGCCAGCAGTGGTCGGGGCTCCTACGAGCAGTACTTC.

Only one count was recorded for this clone. Other DNA sequences in the sample encode the same CDR3. J is TRBJ2-3 and V is TRBV7-3; D might be TRBD2 (5 bases). Trimming shortened V by 2 bases and J by 0 bases, and 9 bases separated the two germline ends. The CDR3 loop spans 15 amino acids. The germline gives CDR1 SGHTA, CDR2 FQGTGA. The CDR3 loop is CASSLLASSTDTQYF. The CDR3 DNA sequence: TGTGCCAGCAGCTTACTAGCCTCTAGCACAGATACGCAGTATTTT. Full variable domain (remainder filled in from reference TRBV7-3 and TRBJ2-3): GAGVSQTPSNKVTEKGKYVELRCDPISGHTALYWYRQSLGQGPEFLIYFQGTGAADDSGLPNDRFFAVRPEGSVSTLKIQRTERGDSAVYLCASSLLASSTDTQYFGPGTRLTVL.

The J gene is TRBJ2-5, the V gene TRBV19; 9 bases fit TRBD1. The germline gives CDR1 LNHDA, CDR2 SQIVND (reference sequence). J was trimmed by 3 bases and V by 7 bases; bases with no gene match: 3. The CDR3 spans 13 residues. The CDR3, as DNA: TGTGCCAGTACCGGACAGGGGAAAGAGACCCAGTACTTC. Translating gives CASTGQGKETQYF.

V and J are TRBV5-1 and TRBJ2-4; D possibly uses TRBD1 or TRBD2 (5 bases each). The CDR3 has 17 residues. The germline V gene encodes CDR1 SGHRS and CDR2 YFSETQ. Trimming stripped 0 bases from V and 0 bases from J, with 13 bases between. CDR3 sequence (DNA): TGCGCCAGCAGCTTGGGTCCCCGGGACCTAGCCAAAAACATTCAGTACTTC. Protein: CASSLGPRDLAKNIQYF.

Concerning this clone itself: The sample holds other DNA sequences that translate to the same CDR3. This sequence joins TRBV5-1 and TRBJ2-7, with TRBD1 as a possible D gene (6 bases). In germline, CDR1 is SGHRS, CDR2 YFSETQ. The V and J ends lost 4 bases and 3 bases respectively, with 11 bases between them. The CDR3 spans 13 residues. The CDR3: CASSVTGVYEQYF. CDR3 nucleotide sequence: TGCGCCAGCAGCGTGACAGGAGTCTACGAGCAGTACTTC.

The chain joins TRBV28 to TRBJ2-7, with 9 bases aligning to TRBD1. V was clipped by 4 bases and J by 5 bases; unmatched bases: 12. This CDR3 is built from 16 residues. Looked up from germline, CDR1 is MDHEN and CDR2 is SYDVKM. The DNA for the CDR3 is TGTGCCAGCAGTTCTACCGGGACAGGGCCTCACCACGAGCAGTACTTC. As protein: CASSSTGTGPHHEQYF. The full variable domain, completed using reference TRBV28 and TRBJ2-7, is DVKVTQSSRYLVKRTGEKVFLECVQDMDHENMFWYRQDPGLGLRLIYFSYDVKMKEKGDIPEGYSVSREKKERFSLILESASTNQTSMYLCASSSTGTGPHHEQYFGPGTRLTVT.

The rearrangement joins TRBV5-1 to TRBJ2-1; weak D call: TRBD2 (6 bases). The CDR3 spans 15 residues. Germline V CDR1 and CDR2: SGHRS, YFSETQ. Trimming removed 4 bases from V and 5 bases from J, with 16 bases in between. This CDR3 is CASSGNIGGDNEQFF. CDR3 in DNA: TGCGCCAGCAGCGGGAATATCGGAGGGGACAATGAGCAGTTCTTC.

This clone was seen a few times. This rearrangement joins TRBV29-1 to TRBJ1-1; D gene uncertain. Trimming removed 5 bases at V and 2 bases at J, with 12 bases between. The CDR3 is made up of 13 amino acids. The germline gives CDR1 SQVTM, CDR2 ANQGSEA. In nucleotides, the CDR3 is TGCAGCGTTCGAGTTTCAGGAAACACTGAAGCTTTCTTT. Encoded protein: CSVRVSGNTEAFF.